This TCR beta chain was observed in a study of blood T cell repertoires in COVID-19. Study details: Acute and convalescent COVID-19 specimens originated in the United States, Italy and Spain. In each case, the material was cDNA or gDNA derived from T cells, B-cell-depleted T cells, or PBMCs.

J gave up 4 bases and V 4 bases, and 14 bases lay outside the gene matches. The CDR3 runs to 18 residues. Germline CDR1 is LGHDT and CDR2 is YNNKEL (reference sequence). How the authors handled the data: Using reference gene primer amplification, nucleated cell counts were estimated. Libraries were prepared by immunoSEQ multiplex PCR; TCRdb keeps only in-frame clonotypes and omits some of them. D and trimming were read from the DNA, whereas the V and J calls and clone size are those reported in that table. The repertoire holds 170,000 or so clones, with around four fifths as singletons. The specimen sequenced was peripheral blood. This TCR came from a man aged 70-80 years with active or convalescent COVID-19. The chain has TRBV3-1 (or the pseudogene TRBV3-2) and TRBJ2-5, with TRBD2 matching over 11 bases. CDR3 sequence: CASSRKGLAGGNRETQYF. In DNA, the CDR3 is TGTGCCAGCAGCCGTAAAGGCCTAGCGGGGGGCAATCGAGAGACCCAGTACTTC.